The rows below give T cell receptor beta chains drawn from one sample of a study of blood T cell repertoires in COVID-19. Method: immunoSEQ multiplex PCR; TCRdb's copy keeps in-frame clones and lacks some. The profile shows 120,000 to 150,000 clones, 65% to 85% of them singletons. The sample consisted of peripheral blood. Receptors were obtained from a human donor in a cohort sampled during active COVID-19. Both conserved end residues are part of each CDR3. A D gene is named only where the DNA matches it firmly. The size of a clone is reported for some rows only, either as once, few or many, or as a class for expanded clones.

>TRBJ2-1|TRBV7-3|.|.
TGTGCCAGCAGCTTTCAAGGCGGGACCTACAATGAGCAGTTCTTC
CASSFQGGTYNEQFF
>TRBJ2-1|TRBV18|.|.
TGTGCCAGCTCGCCGAGACAATCCTACAATGAGCAGTTCTTC
CASSPRQSYNEQFF
>TRBJ1-3|TRBV5-4|.|.
TGTGCCAGCAGCTTGGGGGCATCTAACTCTGGAAACACCATATATTTT
CASSLGASNSGNTIYF
>TRBJ2-5|TRBV10-3|.|TRBD1
TGTGCCATCAGGGGGGACAGTGAGAAGACCCAGTACTTC
CAIRGDSEKTQYF
>TRBJ2-4|TRBV7-2|.|.
TGTGCCAGCAGCTTAGTCCGGGAAAACATTCAGTACTTC
CASSLVRENIQYF
>TRBJ1-6|TRBV6-1|.|.
TGTGCCAGCAGTGAAGCGTTACAGGGTAACCTTAATTCACCCCTCCACTTT
CASSEALQGNLNSPLHF
>TRBJ1-2|TRBV21-1|.|.
TGTGCCAGCAGCTTTTGTAATGGCTACACCTTC
CASSFCNGYTF
>TRBJ1-2|TRBV5-4|many|TRBD1
TGTGCCAGCAGCTTGGTCACAGGGGGCCATGGCTACACCTTC
CASSLVTGGHGYTF
>TRBJ1-1|TRBV2|.|TRBD1
TGTGCCAGCAGTGGAGGTTCGACAGGGGACACTGAAGCTTTCTTT
CASSGGSTGDTEAFF
>TRBJ1-5|TRBV20-1|.|.
TGCAGTGCTAGTCTCACCTCTACTCAGCCCCAGCATTTT
CSASLTSTQPQHF
>TRBJ1-4|TRBV5-1|.|TRBD1
TGCGCCAGCAGCTTAGAACAGGGGGTTAATGAAAAACTGTTTTTT
CASSLEQGVNEKLFF
>TRBJ2-7|TRBV9|.|.
TGTGCCAGCAGCGTAGATCAGTGGGCCCTGTACGAGCAGTACTTC
CASSVDQWALYEQYF
>TRBJ1-5|TRBV6-6|.|.
TGTGCCAGCCGGGGGGACAGCAATCAGCCCCAGCATTTT
CASRGDSNQPQHF
>TRBJ2-3|TRBV19|.|.
TGTGCCAGTAGTATGGGGGCCTGGGGCACAGATACGCAGTATTTT
CASSMGAWGTDTQYF
>TRBJ1-1|TRBV7-9|.|.
TGTGCCAGCAGCTTGGGAGGGGGAGGGACTGAAGCTTTCTTT
CASSLGGGGTEAFF